This TCR beta chain was found in a study of Ad26.COV2.S vaccination and SARS-CoV-2 variants. The treatment denotes: some 20 received Ad26.COV2.S at low or high dose, single or two shots; roughly five received placebo; per-sample allocation not given. Sampling happened 63 days after the first vaccine or placebo injection. As its vector, the vaccine had Ad26, which expressed Wuhan-strain SARS-CoV-2 spike. Measured with immunoSEQ multiplex PCR; TCRdb has only the in-frame clones, and not every one. The sample has about 480,000 clones; 87% are singletons. The germline CDR1 and CDR2 sequences are SGHDT and YYEEEE. The germline V and J ends were trimmed by 4 bases and 6 bases, with 14 bases remaining between them. CDR3 length: 14 amino acids.

This sequence originates from a person aged 18-60 years who received the Ad26.COV2.S COVID-19 vaccine or a placebo. The sample was peripheral blood, taken in a trial of Ad26.COV2.S vaccine versus placebo. This chain uses TRBV5-6 with TRBJ1-5; perhaps TRBD1 as D (6 bases). For the CDR3, the DNA is TGTGCCAGCAGCAAGAGGGGGGCGAGTCAGCCCCAGCATTTT. It translates to CASSKRGASQPQHF.